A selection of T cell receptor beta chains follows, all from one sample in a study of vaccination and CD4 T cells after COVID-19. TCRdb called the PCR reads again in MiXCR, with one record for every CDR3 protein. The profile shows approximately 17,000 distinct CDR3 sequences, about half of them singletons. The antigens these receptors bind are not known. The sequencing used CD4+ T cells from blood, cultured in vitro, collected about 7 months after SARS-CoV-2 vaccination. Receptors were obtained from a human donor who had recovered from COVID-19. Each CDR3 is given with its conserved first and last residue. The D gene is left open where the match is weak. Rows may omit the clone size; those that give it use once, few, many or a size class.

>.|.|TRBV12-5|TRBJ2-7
TGTGCTAGTGGTTTAAACTACGAGCAGTACTTC
CASGLNYEQYF
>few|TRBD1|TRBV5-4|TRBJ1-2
TGTGCCAGCAGCATCCGGGACAGGGGGTCAAACGGCTACACCTTC
CASSIRDRGSNGYTF
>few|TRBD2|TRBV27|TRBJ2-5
TGTGCCAGCAGTTTACGGGGACTAGCGGGAGGCCGTTTTGGGGAGACCCAGTACTTC
CASSLRGLAGGRFGETQYF
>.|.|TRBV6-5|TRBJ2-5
TGTGCCAGCAGTTACTCGCGGGATCAAGAGACCCAGTACTTC
CASSYSRDQETQYF
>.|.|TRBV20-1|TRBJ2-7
TGCAGTGCTAGCCCTTATACACACGAGCAGTACTTC
CSASPYTHEQYF
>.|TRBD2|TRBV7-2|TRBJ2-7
TGTGCCAGCAGCTGGTTAGCGGGGGGTGGTGGTGAGCAGTACTTC
CASSWLAGGGGEQYF
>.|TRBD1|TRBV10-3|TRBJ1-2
TGTGCCATCAGTGAGCTTGCGGACAGGGGGTATGGCTACACCTTC
CAISELADRGYGYTF
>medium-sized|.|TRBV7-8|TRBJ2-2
TGTGCCAGCAGATGGCTCGGCGGGGAGCTGTTTTTT
CASRWLGGELFF
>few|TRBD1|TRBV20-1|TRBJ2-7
TGCAGTGCTAGATACGGACAGGGTAGCTACGAGCAGTACTTC
CSARYGQGSYEQYF
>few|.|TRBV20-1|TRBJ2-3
TGCAGTGCTCGGCTCCTAACGGGCCTTACAGATACGCAGTATTTT
CSARLLTGLTDTQYF
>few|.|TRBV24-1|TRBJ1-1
TGTGCCACCAGTGAAGGGGGACTGGGAACTTTCTTT
CATSEGGLGTFF
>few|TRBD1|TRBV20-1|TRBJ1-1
TGCAGTGCTGCCGACAGGGGGAACACTGAAGCTTTCTTT
CSAADRGNTEAFF
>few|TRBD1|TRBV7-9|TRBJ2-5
TGTGCCAGCAGCTGGGATAGGATTACAGGGGGCGTCGAGACCCAGTACTTC
CASSWDRITGGVETQYF
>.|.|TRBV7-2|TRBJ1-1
TGTGCCAGCAGCTTAGCGTGGGGCACTGAAGCTTTCTTT
CASSLAWGTEAFF
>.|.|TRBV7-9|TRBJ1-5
TGTGCCAGCAGCTTAGAGGATCACCAGCCCCAGCATTTT
CASSLEDHQPQHF
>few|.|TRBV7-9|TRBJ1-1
TGTGCCAGCAGCTTAGGGACCCGGGGGCCGAACACTGAAGCTTTCTTT
CASSLGTRGPNTEAFF
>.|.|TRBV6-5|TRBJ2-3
TGTGCCAGCAGTTACCCGGGGGCCGATACGCAGTATTTT
CASSYPGADTQYF
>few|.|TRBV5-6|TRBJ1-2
TGTGCCAGCAGCTTGTTTGTGGGGCGCGGCTATGGCTACACCTTC
CASSLFVGRGYGYTF
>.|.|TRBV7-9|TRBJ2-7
TGTGCCAGCCAAGGGACCTACGAGCAGTACTTC
CASQGTYEQYF
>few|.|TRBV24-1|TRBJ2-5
TGTGCCACCAGTGATCCTAGCTTCCCAGAGACCCAGTACTTC
CATSDPSFPETQYF
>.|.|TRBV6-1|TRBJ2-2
TGTGCCAGCAGGATAGCGTCGACCGGGGAGCTGTTTTTT
CASRIASTGELFF
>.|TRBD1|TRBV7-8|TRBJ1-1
TGTGCCAGCAGCTTTGGGACAGGGGAATGGAACACTGAAGCTTTCTTT
CASSFGTGEWNTEAFF
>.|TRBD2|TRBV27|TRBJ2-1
TGTGCCAGCAGGCCCCCAGCGGGAGGCCCCTACAATGAGCAGTTCTTC
CASRPPAGGPYNEQFF
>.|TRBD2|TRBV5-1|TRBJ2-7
TGCGCCAGCAGCTTGGAACTAGCGGGGGTCGAGCAGTACTTC
CASSLELAGVEQYF
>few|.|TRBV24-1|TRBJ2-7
TGTGCCACCAGTTACGAGCAGTACTTC
CATSYEQYF
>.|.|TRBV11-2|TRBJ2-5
TGTGCCAGCAGCTGGTCCCTAGGGGAGTACCAAGAGACCCAGTACTTC
CASSWSLGEYQETQYF
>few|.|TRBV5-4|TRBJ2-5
TGTGCCAGCAGCTCCCGTAGGGGGGAAGAGACCCAGTACTTC
CASSSRRGEETQYF
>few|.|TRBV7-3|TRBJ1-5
TGTGCCAGCAGCCCCGACAGGTTACAGCCCCAGCATTTT
CASSPDRLQPQHF
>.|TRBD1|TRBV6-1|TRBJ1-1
TGTGCCAGCATACGAGGGACAGAGAACACTGAAGCTTTCTTT
CASIRGTENTEAFF
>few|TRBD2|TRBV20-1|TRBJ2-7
TGCAGTGCCAGAGCACAGGGTCGGGGGGGACGCGAGCAGTACTTC
CSARAQGRGGREQYF
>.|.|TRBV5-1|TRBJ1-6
TGCGCCAGCAGCTTCGCGGCAGCTAATTCACCCCTCCACTTT
CASSFAAANSPLHF